This TCR beta chain was obtained from a study of neurological immune-mediated disorders. Study-level points and caveats: TCR clonal expansion peaked in HTLV-1-associated myelopathy patients and was lowest in multiple sclerosis patients. The study found no CDR3 amino acid sequences shared by expanded clones across subjects, suggesting private repertoires in all groups.

V lost 0 bases and J lost 5, with 11 bases in between. The length of the CDR3 is 15 residues. Germline-derived CDR1 and CDR2 are LGHDT and YNNKEL (reference sequence). Unsorted libraries were prepared from 2 million PBMCs that had been stored at -80 C. The cDNA was produced through 5'RACE with 10-nucleotide random UMIs. TCRdb re-called the 5' RACE reads through MiXCR, storing one row per CDR3 protein. The sample comprises under 40,000 distinct CDR3 sequences, about 14% of which are singletons, and around 27% rests with the top ten. This clonotype was detected ten times or more. Antigen unknown. This receptor was obtained from a woman between 45 and 65 years old with HTLV-1-associated myelopathy (HAM/TSP). The sample comprised PBMCs. The chain recombines TRBV3-1 with TRBJ1-5; D not resolved. In DNA, the CDR3 is TGTGCCAGCAGCCAAGATTTAGGGTGGGATCAGCCCCAGCATTTT. The encoded protein is CASSQDLGWDQPQHF.